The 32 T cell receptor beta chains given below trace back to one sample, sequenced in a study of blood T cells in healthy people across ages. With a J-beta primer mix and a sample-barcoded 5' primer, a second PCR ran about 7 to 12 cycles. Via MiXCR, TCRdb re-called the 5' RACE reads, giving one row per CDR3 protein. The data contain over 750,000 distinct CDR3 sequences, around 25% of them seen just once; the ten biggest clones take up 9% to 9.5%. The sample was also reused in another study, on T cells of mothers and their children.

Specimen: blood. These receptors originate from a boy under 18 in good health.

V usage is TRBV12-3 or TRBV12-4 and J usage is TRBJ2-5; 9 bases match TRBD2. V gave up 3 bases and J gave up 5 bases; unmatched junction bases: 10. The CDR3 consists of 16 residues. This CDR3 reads CASSLGLAGVRETQYF. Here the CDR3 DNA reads TGTGCCAGCAGTTTGGGTTTAGCGGGAGTTCGGGAGACCCAGTACTTC.

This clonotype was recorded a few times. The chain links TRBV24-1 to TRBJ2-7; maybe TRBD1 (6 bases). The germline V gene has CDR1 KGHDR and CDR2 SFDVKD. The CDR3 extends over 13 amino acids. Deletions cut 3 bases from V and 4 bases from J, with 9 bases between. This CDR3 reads CATSDPTGYEQYF. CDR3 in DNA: TGTGCCACCAGTGATCCCACAGGGTACGAGCAGTACTTC.

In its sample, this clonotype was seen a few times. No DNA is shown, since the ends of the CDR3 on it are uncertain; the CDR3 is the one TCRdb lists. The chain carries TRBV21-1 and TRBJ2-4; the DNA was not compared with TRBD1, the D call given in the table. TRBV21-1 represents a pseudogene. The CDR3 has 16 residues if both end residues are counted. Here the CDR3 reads CASSKWGGGAKNIQYF.

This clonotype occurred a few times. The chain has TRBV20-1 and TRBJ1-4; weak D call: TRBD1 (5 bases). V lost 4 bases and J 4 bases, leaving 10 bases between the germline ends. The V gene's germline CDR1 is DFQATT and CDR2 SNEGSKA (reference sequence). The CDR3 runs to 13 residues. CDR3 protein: CSATRGFNEKLFF. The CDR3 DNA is TGCAGTGCTACTCGGGGGTTTAATGAAAAACTGTTTTTT.

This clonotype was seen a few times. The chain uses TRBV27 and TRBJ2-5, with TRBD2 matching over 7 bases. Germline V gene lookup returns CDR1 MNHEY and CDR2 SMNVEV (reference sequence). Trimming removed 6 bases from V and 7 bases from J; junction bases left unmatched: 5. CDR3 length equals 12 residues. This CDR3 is CASSQTGGTQYF. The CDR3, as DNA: TGTGCCAGCAGCCAGACGGGAGGGACCCAGTACTTC.

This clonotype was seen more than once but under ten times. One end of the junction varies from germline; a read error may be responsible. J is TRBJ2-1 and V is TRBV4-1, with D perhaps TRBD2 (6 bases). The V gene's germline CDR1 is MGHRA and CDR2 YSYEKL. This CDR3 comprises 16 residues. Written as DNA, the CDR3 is TGCGCCAGCAGCCAAGTAGTAGCGGCCTCCTACAATGAGCAGCTCTTC. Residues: CASSQVVAASYNEQLF.

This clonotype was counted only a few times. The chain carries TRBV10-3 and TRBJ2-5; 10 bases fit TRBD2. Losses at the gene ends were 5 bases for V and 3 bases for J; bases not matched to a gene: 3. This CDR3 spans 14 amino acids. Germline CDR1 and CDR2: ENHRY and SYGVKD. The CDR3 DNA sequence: TGTGCCATCAGTCCCGGGACTAGCGAAGAGACCCAGTACTTC. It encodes CAISPGTSEETQYF.

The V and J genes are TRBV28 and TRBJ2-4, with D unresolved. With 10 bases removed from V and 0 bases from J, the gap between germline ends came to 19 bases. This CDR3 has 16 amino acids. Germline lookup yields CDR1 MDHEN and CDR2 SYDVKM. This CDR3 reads CATLSAMDLAKNIQYF. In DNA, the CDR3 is TGTGCCACCCTCTCAGCTATGGACCTAGCCAAAAACATTCAGTACTTC.

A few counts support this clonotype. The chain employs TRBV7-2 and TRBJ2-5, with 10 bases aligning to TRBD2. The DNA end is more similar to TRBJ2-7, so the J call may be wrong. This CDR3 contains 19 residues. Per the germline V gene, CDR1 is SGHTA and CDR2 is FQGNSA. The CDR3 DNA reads TGTGCCAGCAGCTTCCATAGCGGGGGGAGGTCCCGGAGCTCCTACGAGCAGTACTTC. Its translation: CASSFHSGGRSRSSYEQYF.

The CDR3 sequence is CSARDVGQNPYEQYF. CDR3 in DNA: TGCAGTGCTAGAGATGTGGGACAGAACCCCTACGAGCAGTACTTC. The chain is built from TRBV20-1 and TRBJ2-5; 7 nucleotides match TRBD1. The J call is uncertain, as TRBJ2-7 better fits the DNA end. The CDR3 spans 15 residues. Germline V lookup: CDR1 DFQATT, CDR2 SNEGSKA (reference sequence).

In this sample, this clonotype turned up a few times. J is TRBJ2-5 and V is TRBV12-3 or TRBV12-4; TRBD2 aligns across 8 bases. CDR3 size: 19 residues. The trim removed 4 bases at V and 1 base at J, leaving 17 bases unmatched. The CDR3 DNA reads TGTGCCAGCAGTTCAGCGACCTTAACTAGCGGAGAAAGCCAAGAGACCCAGTACTTC. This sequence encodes CASSSATLTSGESQETQYF.

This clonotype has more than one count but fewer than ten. The CDR3 region has the DNA TGCAGTGCTGCCGGGCCGGGATTTAGAGACTACGAGCAGTACTTC. It specifies CSAAGPGFRDYEQYF. The chain has TRBV20-1 and TRBJ2-7; D may be TRBD2 (5 bases). Germline-derived CDR1 and CDR2 are DFQATT and SNEGSKA (reference sequence). This CDR3 comprises 15 residues. Trimming stripped 5 bases from V and 3 bases from J, with 20 bases between.

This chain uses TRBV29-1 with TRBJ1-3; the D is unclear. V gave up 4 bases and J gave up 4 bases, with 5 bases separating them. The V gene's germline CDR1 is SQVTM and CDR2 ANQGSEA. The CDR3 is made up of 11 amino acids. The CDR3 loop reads CSVVLGNTIYF. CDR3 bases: TGCAGCGTTGTTTTGGGAAACACCATATATTTT.

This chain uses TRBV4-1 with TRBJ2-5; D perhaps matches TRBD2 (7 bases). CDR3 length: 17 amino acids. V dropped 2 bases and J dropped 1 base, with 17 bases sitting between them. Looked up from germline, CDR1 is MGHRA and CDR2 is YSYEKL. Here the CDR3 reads CASSQIQGGRFQETQYF. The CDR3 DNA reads TGCGCCAGCAGCCAAATACAGGGAGGGAGATTCCAAGAGACCCAGTACTTC.

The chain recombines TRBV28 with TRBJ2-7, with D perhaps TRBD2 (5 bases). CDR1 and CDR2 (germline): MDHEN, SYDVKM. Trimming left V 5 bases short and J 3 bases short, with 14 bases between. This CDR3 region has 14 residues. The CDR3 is CASSRYRGYYEQYF. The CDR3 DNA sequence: TGTGCCAGCAGTCGTTACCGGGGATACTACGAGCAGTACTTC. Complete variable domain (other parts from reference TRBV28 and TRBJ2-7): DVKVTQSSRYLVKRTGEKVFLECVQDMDHENMFWYRQDPGLGLRLIYFSYDVKMKEKGDIPEGYSVSREKKERFSLILESASTNQTSMYLCASSRYRGYYEQYFGPGTRLTVT.

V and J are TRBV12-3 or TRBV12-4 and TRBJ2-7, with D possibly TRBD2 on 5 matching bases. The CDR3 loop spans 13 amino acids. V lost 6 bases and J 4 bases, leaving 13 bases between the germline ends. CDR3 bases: TGTGCCAGCAGCCCCTTGACTAAATACGAGCAGTACTTC. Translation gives CASSPLTKYEQYF.

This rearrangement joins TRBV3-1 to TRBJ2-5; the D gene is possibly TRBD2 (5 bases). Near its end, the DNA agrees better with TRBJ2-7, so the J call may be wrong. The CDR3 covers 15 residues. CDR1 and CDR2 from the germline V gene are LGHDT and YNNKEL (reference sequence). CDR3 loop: CASSQEAFLAGEQYF. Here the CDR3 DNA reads TGTGCCAGCAGCCAGGAAGCTTTTCTAGCTGGCGAGCAGTACTTC.

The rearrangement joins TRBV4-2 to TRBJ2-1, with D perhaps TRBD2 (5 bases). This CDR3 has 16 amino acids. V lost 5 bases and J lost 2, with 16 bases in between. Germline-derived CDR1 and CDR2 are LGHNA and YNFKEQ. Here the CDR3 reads CASSSRTGNPYNEQFF. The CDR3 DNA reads TGTGCCAGCAGCTCCAGAACGGGGAACCCCTACAATGAGCAGTTCTTC.

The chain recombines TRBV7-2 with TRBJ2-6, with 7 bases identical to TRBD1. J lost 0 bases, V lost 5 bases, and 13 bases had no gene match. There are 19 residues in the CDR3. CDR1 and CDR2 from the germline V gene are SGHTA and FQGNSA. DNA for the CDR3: TGTGCCAGCAGCCATGGGAGTGGACAGGCGTTCTCTGGGGCCAACGTCCTGACTTTC. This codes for CASSHGSGQAFSGANVLTF.

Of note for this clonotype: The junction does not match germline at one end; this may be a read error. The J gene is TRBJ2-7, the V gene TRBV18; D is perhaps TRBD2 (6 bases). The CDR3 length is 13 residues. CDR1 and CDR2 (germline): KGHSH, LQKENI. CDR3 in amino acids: CTSSAGTDYEQYF. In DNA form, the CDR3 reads TGTACCAGCTCAGCCGGGACTGATTACGAGCAGTACTTC.

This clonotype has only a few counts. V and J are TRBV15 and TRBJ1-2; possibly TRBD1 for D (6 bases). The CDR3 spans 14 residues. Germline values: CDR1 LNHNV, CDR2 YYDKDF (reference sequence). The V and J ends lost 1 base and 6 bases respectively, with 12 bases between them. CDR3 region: CATSRGQDLDGYTF. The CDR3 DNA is TGTGCCACCAGCAGAGGACAGGATCTAGATGGCTACACCTTC.

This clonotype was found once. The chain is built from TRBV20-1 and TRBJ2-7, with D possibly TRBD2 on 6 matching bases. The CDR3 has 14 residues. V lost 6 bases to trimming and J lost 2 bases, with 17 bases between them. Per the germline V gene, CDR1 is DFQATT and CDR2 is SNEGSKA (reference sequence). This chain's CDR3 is CSAPEEGRAYEQYF. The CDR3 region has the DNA TGCAGTGCGCCAGAGGAGGGCCGCGCCTACGAGCAGTACTTC.

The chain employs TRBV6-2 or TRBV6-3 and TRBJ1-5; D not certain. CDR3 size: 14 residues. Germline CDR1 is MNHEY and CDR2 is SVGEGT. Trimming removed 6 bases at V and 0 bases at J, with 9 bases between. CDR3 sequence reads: CASRQTRSNQPQHF. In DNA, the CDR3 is TGTGCCAGCAGGCAGACCCGTAGCAATCAGCCCCAGCATTTT.

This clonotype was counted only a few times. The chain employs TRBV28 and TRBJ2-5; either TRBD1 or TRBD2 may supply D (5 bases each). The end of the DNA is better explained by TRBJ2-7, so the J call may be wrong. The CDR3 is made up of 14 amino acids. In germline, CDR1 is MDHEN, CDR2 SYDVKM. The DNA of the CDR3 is TGTGCCAGCAGTTCTTCCCGGGACGGCTACGAGCAGTACTTC. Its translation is CASSSSRDGYEQYF.

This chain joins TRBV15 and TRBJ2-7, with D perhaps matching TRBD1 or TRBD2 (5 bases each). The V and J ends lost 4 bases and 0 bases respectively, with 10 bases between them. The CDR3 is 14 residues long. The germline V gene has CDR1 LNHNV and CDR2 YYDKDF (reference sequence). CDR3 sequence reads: CATSMSGSSYEQYF. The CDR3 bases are TGTGCCACCAGCATGTCAGGGAGCTCCTACGAGCAGTACTTC.

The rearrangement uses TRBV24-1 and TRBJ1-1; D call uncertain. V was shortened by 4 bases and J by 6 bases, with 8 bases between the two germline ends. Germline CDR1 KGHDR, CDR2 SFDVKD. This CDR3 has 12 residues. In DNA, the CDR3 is TGTGCCACCAGTGACCAACCCGCTGAAGCTTTCTTT. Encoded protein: CATSDQPAEAFF.

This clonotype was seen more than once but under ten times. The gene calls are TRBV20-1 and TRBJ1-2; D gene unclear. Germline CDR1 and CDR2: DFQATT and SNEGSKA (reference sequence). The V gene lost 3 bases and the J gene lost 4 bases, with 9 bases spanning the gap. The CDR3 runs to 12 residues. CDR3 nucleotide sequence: TGCAGTGCTAGGCCAGGACCCTATGGCTACACCTTC. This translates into CSARPGPYGYTF.

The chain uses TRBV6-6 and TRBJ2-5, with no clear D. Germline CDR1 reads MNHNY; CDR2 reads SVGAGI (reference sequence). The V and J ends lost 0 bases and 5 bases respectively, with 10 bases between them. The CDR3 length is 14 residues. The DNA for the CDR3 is TGTGCCAGCAGTTACTCTAGTGCTAAGGAGACCCAGTACTTC. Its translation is CASSYSSAKETQYF.

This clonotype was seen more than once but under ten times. The CDR3 is CATRRAGRTGEQYF. The DNA of the CDR3 is TGTGCCACTCGACGAGCAGGGCGTACAGGGGAGCAGTACTTC. The J gene is TRBJ2-5, the V gene TRBV11-2; TRBD1 matches 7 bases. V was pared by 10 bases and J by 11 bases, with 19 bases of the junction left unmatched. The CDR3 covers 14 residues. Germline CDR1 and CDR2: SGHAT and FQNNGV.

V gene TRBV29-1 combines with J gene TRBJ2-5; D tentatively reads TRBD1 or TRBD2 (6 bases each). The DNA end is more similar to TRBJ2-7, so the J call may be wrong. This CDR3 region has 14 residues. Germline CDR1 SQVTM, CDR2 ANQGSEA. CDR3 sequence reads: CSVDGGNVPHEQYF. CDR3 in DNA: TGCAGCGTTGACGGGGGCAACGTTCCCCACGAGCAGTACTTC.

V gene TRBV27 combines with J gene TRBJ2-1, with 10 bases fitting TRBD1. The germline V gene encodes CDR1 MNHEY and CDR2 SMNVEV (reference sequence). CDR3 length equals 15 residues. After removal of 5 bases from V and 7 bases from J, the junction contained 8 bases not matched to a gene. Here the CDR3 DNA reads TGTGCCAGCAGTCTGGGACAGGGGAATAATAATGAGCAGTTCTTC. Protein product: CASSLGQGNNNEQFF.

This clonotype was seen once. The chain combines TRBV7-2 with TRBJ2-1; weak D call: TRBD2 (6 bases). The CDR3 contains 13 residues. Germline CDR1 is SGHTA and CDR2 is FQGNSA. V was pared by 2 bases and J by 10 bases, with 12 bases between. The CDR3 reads CASSLNGAGEQFF. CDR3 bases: TGTGCCAGCAGCTTAAATGGGGCGGGGGAGCAGTTCTTC. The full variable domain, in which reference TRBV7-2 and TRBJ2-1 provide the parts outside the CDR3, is GAGVSQSPSNKVTEKGKDVELRCDPISGHTALYWYRQSLGQGLEFLIYFQGNSAPDKSGLPSDRFSAERTGGSVSTLTIQRTQQEDSAVYLCASSLNGAGEQFFGPGTRLTVL.